The T cell receptor (beta chain) described here comes from a study of kidney transplant recipient with SARS-CoV-2 infection. In this sample, this clonotype turned up many times. Each CDR3 protein gets one entry after TCRdb re-called the reads with MiXCR. The sample has about 250,000 distinct CDR3 sequences, under 35% seen once; the top ten hold about 7%. The source material was a blood sample, sampled at baseline and around day 120 from a kidney transplant recipient. The origin of this receptor is a male patient younger than 45 who had COVID-19 and was a kidney transplant recipient. Some of these T cells may belong to the graft donor.

CDR3 protein: CAISGAGGESYNEQFF. The CDR3 region has the DNA TGTGCCATCAGTGGCGCGGGAGGGGAATCCTACAATGAGCAGTTCTTC. This sequence joins TRBV10-3 and TRBJ2-1; 9 bases map to TRBD2. The J segment lost 1 base and the V segment lost 4 bases, leaving 5 bases of the junction unmatched. The germline V gene encodes CDR1 ENHRY and CDR2 SYGVKD. The CDR3 totals 16 residues.